The 8 T cell receptor beta chains reported below all come from one sample, sequenced in a study of cytomegalovirus exposure and HLA in healthy donors. 13 Jbeta primers and 60 Vbeta primers were used for the PCR. The data were produced by immunoSEQ multiplex PCR, yet TCRdb's version contains in-frame clones alone and is incomplete. Here the sample spans more than 95,000 clones, about 76% being singletons. Sequenced material: PBMCs. The receptors shown here come from a woman aged 60-75 years in good health and CMV-seropositive.

The DNA for the CDR3 is TGTGCCAGCAGTGGGGCTACCCCGGGTACGCAGTATTTT. It yields the protein CASSGATPGTQYF. The rearrangement uses TRBV7-3 and TRBJ2-3, with a possible D match to TRBD1 (5 bases). The CDR3 covers 13 residues. In germline, CDR1 is SGHTA, CDR2 FQGTGA. The V end lost 6 bases, the J end lost 8 bases, and 15 bases lay between the germline ends.

V and J are TRBV2 and TRBJ2-7, with 9 bases that match TRBD1. Germline V gene data show CDR1 as SNHLY and CDR2 as FYNNEI. There are 13 residues in the CDR3. V lost 4 bases to trimming and J lost 4 bases; unmatched junction nucleotides: 2. The CDR3 DNA reads TGTGCCAGCAGTGGGACAGGGGTATACGAGCAGTACTTC. The encoded protein is CASSGTGVYEQYF.

This clone was picked up a small number of times. This chain links TRBV6-1 with TRBJ2-3; TRBD1 is a possible D gene (5 bases). Between the trimmed V and J ends, which lost 3 bases and 4 bases, there was a span of 11 bases. CDR3 length equals 14 residues. CDR1 is MNHNS, CDR2 SASEGT, per germline. The CDR3 loop is CASSDSQGADTQYF. CDR3 nucleotides: TGTGCCAGCAGTGACTCCCAGGGCGCAGATACGCAGTATTTT.

The chain joins TRBV6-5 to TRBJ2-7, with 7 positions matching TRBD2. The CDR3 spans 14 residues. V dropped 7 bases and J dropped 4; count of bases not matched to a gene: 10. Germline V CDR1 and CDR2: MNHEY, SVGAGI. The CDR3 here is CASTLTGGGYEQYF. The CDR3 DNA follows: TGTGCCAGCACCCTCACTGGGGGGGGTTACGAGCAGTACTTC.

This chain connects TRBV5-1 to TRBJ2-5; 8 positions agree with TRBD1. V shed 9 bases and J 5 bases; nucleotides not matched to a gene: 9. Germline CDR1 reads SGHRS; CDR2 reads YFSETQ. The CDR3 has 13 residues. As DNA, the CDR3 is TGCGCCACCGGAGGACAGGGCGGCGAGACCCAGTACTTC. This codes for CATGGQGGETQYF.

The V gene is TRBV15, the J gene TRBJ2-7, with TRBD2 matching 7 bases. Germline lookup yields CDR1 LNHNV and CDR2 YYDKDF (reference sequence). The CDR3 totals 16 residues. After removal of 1 base from V and 3 bases from J, the junction contained 9 bases not matched to a gene. This CDR3 reads CATSRGGPGGSYEQYF. As DNA, the CDR3 is TGTGCCACCAGCAGAGGGGGCCCGGGCGGGAGCTACGAGCAGTACTTC.

The chain uses TRBV9 and TRBJ2-2; TRBD1 aligns across 8 bases. The CDR3 consists of 14 residues. Germline loops: CDR1 SGDLS, CDR2 YYNGEE. V shed 0 bases and J 8 bases; nucleotides not matched to a gene: 3. The CDR3 DNA is TGTGCCAGCAGCGTAGGACAGGGGAGAGGGGAGCTGTTTTTT. Its translation is CASSVGQGRGELFF.

The chain employs TRBV11-1 and TRBJ1-1; D is perhaps TRBD1 (6 bases). This CDR3 has 15 amino acids. The germline V gene encodes CDR1 SGHAT and CDR2 FQDESV (reference sequence). V lost 5 bases and J 5 bases, leaving 18 bases between the germline ends. CDR3 coding DNA: TGTGCCAGCAGCCAATACAGGGTAGCTCGAACTGAAGCTTTCTTT. Residues: CASSQYRVARTEAFF.